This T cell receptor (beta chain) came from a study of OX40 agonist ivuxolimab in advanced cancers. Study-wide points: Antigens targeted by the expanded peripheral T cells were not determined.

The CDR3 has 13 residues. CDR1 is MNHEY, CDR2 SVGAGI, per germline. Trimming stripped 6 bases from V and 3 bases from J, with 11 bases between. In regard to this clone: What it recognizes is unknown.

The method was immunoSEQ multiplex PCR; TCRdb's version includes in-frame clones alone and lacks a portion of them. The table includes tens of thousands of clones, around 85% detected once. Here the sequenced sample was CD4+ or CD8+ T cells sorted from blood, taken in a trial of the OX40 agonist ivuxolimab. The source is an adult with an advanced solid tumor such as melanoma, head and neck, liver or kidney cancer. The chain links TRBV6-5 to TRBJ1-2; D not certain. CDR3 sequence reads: CASSPQIHYGYTF. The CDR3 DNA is TGTGCCAGCAGCCCACAGATCCACTATGGCTACACCTTC.